This T cell receptor (beta chain) was sequenced for a study of CD8 T cells in Susac syndrome (dated by TCRdb to between 2017 and 2020). The study in broad terms: Whether CD8+ T cell activation and differentiation in Susac syndrome was antigen driven was tested using repertoire sequencing.

General findings and caveats noted by the study authors: The study acknowledged that relatively few individuals were included in the TCR sequencing and HLA analysis.

Peripheral blood CD8+ and CD4+ T cells from healthy donors, Susac syndrome patients and multiple sclerosis patients were profiled using high-throughput TCR beta sequencing. Healthy donors were age- and sex-matched controls. Bulk CD8+ and CD4+ T cells were purified by magnetic negative isolation, while CD8+ TEMRA cells were enriched using FACS. Blood was collected in EDTA tubes and processed within 24 hours, with PBMCs isolated through density gradient centrifugation. PBMCs intended for TCR sequencing were frozen in liquid nitrogen and were later thawed in a 37 degrees C water bath. The sorted or isolated CD4+, CD8+ and CD8+ TEMRA cells reached a purity of at least 90%. RNA was extracted with the RNeasy kit and roughly 0.5 to 1 ug was reverse transcribed using random hexamers. TCR beta CDR3 regions were amplified with the immunoSEQ multiplex PCR assay covering 54 Vbeta and 13 Jbeta segments. PCR amplification bias was corrected using a synthetic template baseline for primer optimization and computational correction. On the study's bioinformatics: Reads were annotated to V, D and J genes according to IMGT and were analyzed with immunoSEQ Analyzer, with only productive sequences retained. Clonality was calculated as one minus the Shannon entropy normalized by log2 of the number of productive unique sequences. Public and private clones were assessed among the 100 most prevalent clones of each patient and control. Clones were defined as Susac-specific if absent from the healthy and MS cohorts, from 900 to 1,200 published viral clones and from other ImmuneACCESS disease sequences. In TCRdb, the public reads were trimmed at Q25 with fastp and aligned with MiXCR, with productive beta chains retained. One record per CDR3 amino acid sequence lists the most common genes and DNA. TCRdb assigned the V and J calls; the authors' analysis was not used. In this sample the table shows some 180,000 distinct CDR3 sequences, around 93% of which occur a single time. The ten largest clones capture roughly 0.096% of the sample.

This clonotype was detected once. The antigen this receptor binds is unknown. No base quality information exists; no much larger clone differs at one position. One read alone lends weak support. The germline V gene (reference sequence) specifies LNHNV as CDR1 and YYDKDF as CDR2. The CDR3 has 16 amino acids, counting the end cysteine and phenylalanine. Just the 48-base CDR3 DNA is kept, in frame starting at base 1. The V end gives up 1 base and the J end 4 bases, leaving 2 bases in the junction not matched to a gene. This TCR was recovered from a human donor in good health. The sequencing sample was made of CD4+ T cells from PBMCs. The chain joins TRBV15 to TRBJ2-2, and 11 junction bases match TRBD1. The nucleotide sequence is given as TGTGCCACCAGCAGAGGGGGGACAGGGGGCACCGGGGAGCTGTTTTTT. It translates to CATSRGGTGGTGELFF.